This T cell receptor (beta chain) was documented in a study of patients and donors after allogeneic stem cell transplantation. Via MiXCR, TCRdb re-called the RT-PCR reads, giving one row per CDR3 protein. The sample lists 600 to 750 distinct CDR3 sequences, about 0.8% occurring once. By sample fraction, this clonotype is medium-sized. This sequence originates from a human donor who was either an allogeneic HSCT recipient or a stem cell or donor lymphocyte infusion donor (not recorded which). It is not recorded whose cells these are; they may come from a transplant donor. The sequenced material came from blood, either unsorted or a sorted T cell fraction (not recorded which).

The CDR3 DNA follows: TGTGCCAGCAAGATCGGACAGGGCGAGACCCAGTACTTC. It translates to CASKIGQGETQYF. The J gene is TRBJ2-5, the V gene TRBV2; TRBD1 agrees at 8 bases. Germline V gene sequence: CDR1 SNHLY, CDR2 FYNNEI. The CDR3 consists of 13 residues. Losses at the gene ends were 7 bases for V and 5 bases for J; bases not matched to a gene: 6.